The rows below give T cell receptor beta chains drawn from one sample of a study of spatial heterogeneity in lung cancer. TCRdb itself ran the 5' RACE reads through MiXCR, one entry per CDR3 protein. The sample yields 4,000 to 5,500 distinct CDR3 sequences, about an eighth seen once. Here the sequenced sample was lung tumor tissue, taken at surgery. The receptors were sampled from a male donor with early-stage non-small cell lung cancer. Both conserved end residues are part of each CDR3. Fields, in order: J gene, D gene, clone size, V gene, CDR3 protein, CDR3 DNA. D genes are given only for firm matches. Clone size is given for some rows only: seen once, a few or many times, or a class if the clone is expanded.

>TRBJ2-7|TRBD2|medium-sized|TRBV28
CATTRMGVAGGFFGEQYF
TGTGCCACCACCAGAATGGGGGTAGCGGGAGGGTTTTTTGGCGAGCAGTACTTC
>TRBJ2-5|NA|many|TRBV12-3/TRBV12-4
CASSLALGLETQYF
TGTGCCAGCAGTTTAGCGTTGGGTTTAGAGACCCAGTACTTC
>TRBJ1-1|NA|NA|TRBV4-2
CASSQTMFETEAFF
TGTGCCAGCAGCCAGACCATGTTCGAAACTGAAGCTTTCTTT
>TRBJ2-1|TRBD2|medium-sized|TRBV20-1
CSAPGLAGMYNEQFF
TGCAGTGCTCCAGGACTAGCGGGAATGTACAATGAGCAGTTCTTC
>TRBJ1-5|NA|many|TRBV6-1
CASRGRGGSQPQHF
TGTGCCAGCAGGGGCCGGGGAGGGAGCCAGCCCCAGCATTTT
>TRBJ1-6|NA|medium-sized|TRBV7-2
CASSPAGAPYNSPLHF
TGTGCCAGCAGCCCTGCCGGTGCTCCCTATAATTCACCCCTCCACTTT
>TRBJ1-3|TRBD1|many|TRBV7-9
CASSSGTASGNTIYF
TGTGCCAGCAGCTCGGGGACAGCCTCTGGAAACACCATATATTTT
>TRBJ2-1|NA|medium-sized|TRBV28
CASSLVLAELNEQFF
TGTGCCAGCAGTTTAGTGTTAGCGGAGCTCAATGAGCAGTTCTTC
>TRBJ1-1|NA|medium-sized|TRBV20-1
CSGPLGAAKNTEAFF
TGCAGTGGCCCACTGGGGGCAGCGAAGAACACTGAAGCTTTCTTT
>TRBJ2-3|TRBD2|medium-sized|TRBV5-1
CASSWGLAGGTPTDTQYF
TGCGCCAGCAGCTGGGGACTAGCGGGAGGAACTCCAACAGATACGCAGTATTTT
>TRBJ2-7|NA|many|TRBV20-1
CSARRGGSYEQYF
TGCAGTGCTAGGAGGGGAGGCTCCTACGAGCAGTACTTC
>TRBJ2-6|NA|many|TRBV27
CASSLSGANVLTF
TGTGCCAGCAGTTTATCTGGGGCCAACGTCCTGACTTTC
>TRBJ2-3|NA|few|TRBV20-1
CSARAGLGRDTDTQYF
TGCAGTGCTAGAGCAGGTCTAGGGCGGGACACAGATACGCAGTATTTT
>TRBJ1-2|TRBD1|many|TRBV29-1
CSVESRGQARRYGYTF
TGCAGCGTTGAATCTAGAGGACAGGCTAGAAGATATGGCTACACCTTC
>TRBJ2-7|TRBD1|medium-sized|TRBV3-1
CASSQDLRGQVSYEQYF
TGTGCCAGCAGCCAAGATCTTCGGGGACAGGTGAGCTACGAGCAGTACTTC
>TRBJ2-7|NA|many|TRBV6-1
CASSDPPVDEQYF
TGTGCCAGCAGTGATCCCCCGGTTGACGAGCAGTACTTC
>TRBJ1-3|NA|many|TRBV7-2
CASSLGTPGNTIYF
TGTGCCAGCAGCTTAGGGACACCTGGAAACACCATATATTTT
>TRBJ2-7|TRBD1|medium-sized|TRBV5-6
CASSLAGTGGVYEQYF
TGTGCCAGCAGCTTGGCCGGGACAGGGGGCGTGTACGAGCAGTACTTC
>TRBJ1-6|NA|medium-sized|TRBV10-3
CAISQSSYNSPLHF
TGTGCCATCAGTCAGAGCTCCTATAATTCACCCCTCCACTTT
>TRBJ2-1|NA|NA|TRBV4-2
CASSQEQSSYNEQFF
TGTGCCAGCAGCCAAGAACAGAGCTCCTACAATGAGCAGTTCTTC
>TRBJ1-4|NA|medium-sized|TRBV2
CASSGQVNEKLFF
TGTGCCAGCAGTGGACAGGTGAATGAAAAACTGTTTTTT
>TRBJ1-2|TRBD1|many|TRBV29-1
CSVEEGTGGSDGYTF
TGCAGCGTTGAAGAGGGGACAGGGGGCAGCGATGGCTACACCTTC
>TRBJ2-1|NA|many|TRBV5-1
CASSLGGTANEQFF
TGCGCCAGCAGCTTGGGAGGGACCGCAAATGAGCAGTTCTTC
>TRBJ2-6|NA|few|TRBV5-1
CASSLKVIRGNTGANVLTF
TGCGCCAGCAGCTTGAAGGTTATTAGAGGAAACACTGGGGCCAACGTCCTGACTTTC
>TRBJ2-7|NA|few|TRBV21-1
CASSAPGLAGGPGEQYF
TGTGCCAGCAGCGCCCCGGGACTAGCGGGGGGCCCGGGCGAGCAGTACTTC
>TRBJ2-2|NA|medium-sized|TRBV5-5
CASSLEAAANTGELFF
TGTGCCAGCAGCTTGGAGGCGGCCGCGAACACCGGGGAGCTGTTTTTT
>TRBJ2-7|NA|many|TRBV27
CASRLVKGYEQYF
TGTGCCAGCCGACTAGTAAAAGGCTACGAGCAGTACTTC
>TRBJ2-7|TRBD2|many|TRBV5-1
CASSEGLAVYYEQYF
TGCGCCAGCAGCGAGGGACTAGCGGTCTACTACGAGCAGTACTTC
>TRBJ1-6|NA|many|TRBV5-1
CARAPENSLESDNSPLHF
TGCGCCAGAGCCCCTGAAAACTCTTTGGAATCTGATAATTCACCCCTCCACTTT
>TRBJ1-1|NA|once|TRBV7-9
CASSHIRRYEAFF
TGTGCCAGCAGCCATATCCGCAGGTATGAAGCTTTCTTT
>TRBJ1-5|TRBD1|NA|TRBV6-2/TRBV6-3
CASSYYSRTGVRQPQHF
TGTGCCAGCAGTTACTATTCCCGGACAGGGGTACGGCAGCCCCAGCATTTT
>TRBJ2-2|TRBD2|many|TRBV6-2/TRBV6-3
CASSYSGLAGELKTGELFF
TGTGCCAGCAGTTACTCCGGACTAGCGGGAGAATTGAAGACCGGGGAGCTGTTTTTT
>TRBJ2-3|NA|many|TRBV18
CASSSLDTQYF
TGTGCCAGCTCATCATTAGATACGCAGTATTTT
>TRBJ2-7|TRBD2|NA|TRBV20-1
CSARQTGGYEQYF
TGCAGTGCTAGACAGACGGGGGGCTACGAGCAGTACTTC
>TRBJ1-6|NA|NA|TRBV25-1
CASSGGQSLHF
TGTGCCAGCAGTGGGGGACAATCCCTCCACTTT
>TRBJ2-1|NA|many|TRBV7-8
CASSGQGRRGYSYNEQFF
TGTGCCAGCAGCGGTCAGGGCCGAAGGGGGTACTCCTACAATGAGCAGTTCTTC
>TRBJ2-7|NA|NA|TRBV5-4
CASSLRPGGEYEQYF
TGTGCCAGCAGCTTGCGTCCAGGCGGGGAGTACGAGCAGTACTTC
>TRBJ2-3|NA|large|TRBV7-3
CASSSEGLGTDTQYF
TGTGCCAGCAGCTCTGAAGGTCTGGGGACAGATACGCAGTATTTT
>TRBJ1-5|NA|medium-sized|TRBV19
CASSVLMGGNQPQHF
TGTGCCAGTAGTGTCTTGATGGGTGGCAATCAGCCCCAGCATTTT
>TRBJ2-6|TRBD1|many|TRBV3-1
CASSQDGTGSGANVLTF
TGTGCCAGCAGCCAAGACGGGACAGGCTCTGGGGCCAACGTCCTGACTTTC
>TRBJ2-1|NA|many|TRBV11-2
CASGVGVSYNEQFF
TGTGCCAGCGGGGTGGGGGTCTCCTACAATGAGCAGTTCTTC
>TRBJ2-5|NA|many|TRBV6-2/TRBV6-3
CASSFSRETQYF
TGTGCCAGCAGCTTTTCAAGGGAGACCCAGTACTTC
>TRBJ2-2|TRBD1|medium-sized|TRBV10-3
CAIRPGGNTGELFF
TGTGCCATCAGGCCAGGGGGAAACACCGGGGAGCTGTTTTTT
>TRBJ2-7|NA|NA|TRBV20-1
CSARDQVRDSGGEQYF
TGCAGTGCTAGAGATCAGGTGCGAGACAGCGGAGGAGAGCAGTACTTC
>TRBJ2-1|TRBD1|many|TRBV29-1
CSVEQGTATEQFF
TGCAGCGTTGAACAGGGGACAGCTACTGAGCAGTTCTTC
>TRBJ2-7|NA|medium-sized|TRBV29-1
CSAGNADEQYF
TGCAGCGCCGGCAACGCCGACGAGCAGTACTTC
>TRBJ2-3|NA|NA|TRBV7-7
CASSLVAEADTQYF
TGTGCTAGCAGCTTGGTGGCCGAAGCAGATACGCAGTATTTT
>TRBJ1-1|NA|many|TRBV5-1
CASSSLGQDTEVFF
TGCGCCAGCAGCTCCTTGGGGCAGGACACTGAAGTTTTCTTT
>TRBJ2-5|NA|many|TRBV11-1
CASSLLGNQETQYF
TGTGCCAGCAGCTTACTGGGTAATCAAGAGACCCAGTACTTC